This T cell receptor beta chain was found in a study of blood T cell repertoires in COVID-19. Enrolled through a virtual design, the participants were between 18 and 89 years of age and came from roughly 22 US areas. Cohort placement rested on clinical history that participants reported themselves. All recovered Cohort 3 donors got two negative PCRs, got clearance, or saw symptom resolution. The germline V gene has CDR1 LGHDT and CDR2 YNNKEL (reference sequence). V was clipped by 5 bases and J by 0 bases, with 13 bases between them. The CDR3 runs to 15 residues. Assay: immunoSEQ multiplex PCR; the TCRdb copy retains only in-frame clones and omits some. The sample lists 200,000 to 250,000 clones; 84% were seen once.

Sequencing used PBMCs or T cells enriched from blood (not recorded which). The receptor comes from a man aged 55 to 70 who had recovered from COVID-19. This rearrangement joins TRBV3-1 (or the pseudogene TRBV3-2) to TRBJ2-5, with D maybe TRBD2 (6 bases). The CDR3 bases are TGTGCCAGCAGCGGGGGACTCTTGTACCAAGAGACCCAGTACTTC. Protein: CASSGGLLYQETQYF.